This T cell receptor (beta chain) is from a study of cytomegalovirus exposure and HLA in healthy donors. Researchers ran the PCR with 60 Vbeta and 13 Jbeta primers. The protocol was immunoSEQ multiplex PCR, while the TCRdb copy is restricted to in-frame clones and leaves out a portion. The profile shows about 110,000 clones, approximately 78% of them singletons. Regarding the study as a whole: With DRB1 most and HLA-C fewest, TCR association rates differed between HLA loci in a later analysis. Published work reported that the classifier diagnosed cytomegalovirus status with high specificity and sensitivity.

With regard to this clone: Its antigen is unidentified.

The CDR3 extends over 17 amino acids. J gave up 2 bases and V 3 bases, and 14 bases lay outside the gene matches. The TCR originated in a woman in her twenties or thirties in good health and CMV-seronegative. The sequencing input was PBMCs. The rearrangement joins TRBV5-3 to TRBJ2-7, with 7 bases aligning to TRBD1. TRBV5-3 has ORF status, its function being uncertain. This chain's CDR3 is CARSSNRTGLCTYEQYF. The CDR3 nucleotides are TGTGCCAGAAGCTCTAACCGGACAGGTCTTTGCACCTACGAGCAGTACTTC.